This T cell receptor (beta chain) was retrieved from a study of CD4 and CD8 cells across lung adenocarcinoma regions. Donors had localized lung adenocarcinoma, a non-small cell lung cancer. CDR3 size: 14 residues. CDR1 SGHNT and CDR2 YENEEA come from the germline V gene. V lost 4 bases to trimming and J lost 5 bases; unmatched junction nucleotides: 5. TCRdb redid the calling of the PCR reads with MiXCR, one entry per CDR3 protein. The sample consists of over 6,000 distinct CDR3 sequences, roughly 56% of them appearing once. The rearrangement uses TRBV11-3 and TRBJ2-1; TRBD2 matches 7 bases. The sequence came from a female donor with lung adenocarcinoma. The CD4 and CD8 labels of this study may be unreliable. Material for sequencing was CD4+ T cells from the center of a lung tumor. CDR3 residues: CASSYSGLNNEQFF. The CDR3, as DNA: TGTGCCAGCAGCTATAGCGGGCTTAACAATGAGCAGTTCTTC.